This T cell receptor (beta chain) was captured by sequencing in a study of shared clonotypes between healthy human individuals. Study-wide context: CD4 naive and memory got three plates each, CD8 naive two, CD8 memory one.

The germline CDR1 and CDR2 sequences are MNHEY and SMNVEV (reference sequence). The CDR3 has 14 amino acids. Trimming cost V 10 bases and J 5 bases; bases outside gene matches: 8. Replicate PCRs from sorted subsets contained approximately 190 ng DNA, which is 29,000 or so T cell genomes. Authors' processing steps: Owing to the provision of junction-only sequences devoid of quality scores by immunoSEQ, filtering differed. The assay was immunoSEQ multiplex PCR, and TCRdb's table has in-frame clones only and misses some. Clonal size and the V and J genes are those of that table, whereas D and trimming came from the DNA. The data show over 950,000 clones, approximately 80% seen once. The study's findings and limits: Relative to clonotypes present in all four donors, those not shared had lower generation probabilities.

In the case of this clone: Its antigen is undetermined.

This clonotype was obtained from a man between 18 and 29 years old in good health. Some clones in this sample may be carry-over from other donors' samples. Sequencing was performed on memory CD4+ T cells from PBMCs. As to subset: CD45RA-negative fraction. The chain employs TRBV27 and TRBJ2-5; 12 nucleotides line up with TRBD2. Here the CDR3 reads CATRLAGVWETQYF. In nucleotides, the CDR3 is TGTGCCACACGACTAGCGGGAGTTTGGGAGACCCAGTACTTC.